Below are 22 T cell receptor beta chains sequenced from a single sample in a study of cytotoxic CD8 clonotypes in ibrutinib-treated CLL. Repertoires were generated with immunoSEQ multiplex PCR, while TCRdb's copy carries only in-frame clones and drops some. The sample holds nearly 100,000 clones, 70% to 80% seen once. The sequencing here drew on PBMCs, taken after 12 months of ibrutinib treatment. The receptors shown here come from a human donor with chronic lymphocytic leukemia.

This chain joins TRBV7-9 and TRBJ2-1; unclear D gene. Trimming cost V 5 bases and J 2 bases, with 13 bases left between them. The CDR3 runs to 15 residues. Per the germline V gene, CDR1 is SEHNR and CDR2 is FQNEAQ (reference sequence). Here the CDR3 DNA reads TGTGCCAGCAGCACACCGATAACCACCTACAATGAGCAGTTCTTC. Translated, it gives CASSTPITTYNEQFF.

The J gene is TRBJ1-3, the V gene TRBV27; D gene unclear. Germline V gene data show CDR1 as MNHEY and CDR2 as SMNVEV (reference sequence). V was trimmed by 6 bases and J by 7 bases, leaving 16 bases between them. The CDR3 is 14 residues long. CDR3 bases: TGTGCCAGCAGACGGAGCAGCCTGAGGAACACCATATATTTT. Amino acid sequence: CASRRSSLRNTIYF.

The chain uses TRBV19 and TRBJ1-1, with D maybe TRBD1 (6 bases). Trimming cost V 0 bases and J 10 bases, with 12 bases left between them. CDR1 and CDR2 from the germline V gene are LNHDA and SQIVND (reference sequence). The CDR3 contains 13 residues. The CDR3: CASSIDVTGRAFF. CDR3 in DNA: TGTGCCAGTAGTATAGACGTTACAGGGCGAGCTTTCTTT. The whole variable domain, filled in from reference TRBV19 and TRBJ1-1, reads DGGITQSPKYLFRKEGQNVTLSCEQNLNHDAMYWYRQDPGQGLRLIYYSQIVNDFQKGDIAEGYSVSREKKESFPLTVTSAQKNPTAFYLCASSIDVTGRAFFGQGTRLTVV.

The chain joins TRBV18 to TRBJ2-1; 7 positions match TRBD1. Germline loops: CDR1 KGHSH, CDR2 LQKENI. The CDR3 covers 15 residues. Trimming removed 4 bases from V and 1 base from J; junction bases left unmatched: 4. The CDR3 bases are TGTGCCAGCTCACTTAACAGGGGTTCCTACAATGAGCAGTTCTTC. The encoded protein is CASSLNRGSYNEQFF.

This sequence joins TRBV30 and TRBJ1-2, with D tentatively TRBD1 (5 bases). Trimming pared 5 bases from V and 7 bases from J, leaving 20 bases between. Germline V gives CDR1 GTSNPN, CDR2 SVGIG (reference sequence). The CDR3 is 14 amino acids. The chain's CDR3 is CAWGEQVMLPGYTF. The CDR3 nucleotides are TGTGCCTGGGGAGAACAGGTAATGCTACCTGGCTACACCTTC. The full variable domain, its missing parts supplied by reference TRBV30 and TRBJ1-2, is SQTIHQWPATLVQPVGSPLSLECTVEGTSNPNLYWYRQAAGRGLQLLFYSVGIGQISSEVPQNLSASRPQDRQFILSSKKLLLSDSGFYLCAWGEQVMLPGYTFGSGTRLTVV.

CDR3 in DNA: TGTGCCAGAGCCGGACGACCTAGCACAGATACGCAGTATTTT. It codes for CARAGRPSTDTQYF. This chain joins TRBV7-3 and TRBJ2-3, with D hard to call. With 9 bases removed from V and 0 bases from J, the gap between germline ends came to 13 bases. Germline V gene sequence: CDR1 SGHTA, CDR2 FQGTGA. There are 14 residues in the CDR3. Combining the CDR3 with reference TRBV7-3 and TRBJ2-3 gives the whole variable domain GAGVSQTPSNKVTEKGKYVELRCDPISGHTALYWYRQSLGQGPEFLIYFQGTGAADDSGLPNDRFFAVRPEGSVSTLKIQRTERGDSAVYLCARAGRPSTDTQYFGPGTRLTVL.

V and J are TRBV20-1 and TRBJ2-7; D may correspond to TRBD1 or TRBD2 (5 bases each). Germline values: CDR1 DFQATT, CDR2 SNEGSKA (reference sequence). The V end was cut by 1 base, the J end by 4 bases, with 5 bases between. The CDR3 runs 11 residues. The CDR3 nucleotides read TGCAGTGCTAGAGGGGGGTACGAGCAGTACTTC. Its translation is CSARGGYEQYF.

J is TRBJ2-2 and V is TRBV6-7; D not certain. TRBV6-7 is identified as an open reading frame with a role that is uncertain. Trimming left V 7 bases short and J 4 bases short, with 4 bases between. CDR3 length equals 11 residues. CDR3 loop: CASNSTGELFF. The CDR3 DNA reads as TGTGCCAGCAATTCCACCGGGGAGCTGTTTTTT.

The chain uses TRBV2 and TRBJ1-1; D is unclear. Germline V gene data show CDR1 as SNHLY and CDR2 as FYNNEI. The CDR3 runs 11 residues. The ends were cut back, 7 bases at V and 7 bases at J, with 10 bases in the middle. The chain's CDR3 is CASKVGGEAFF. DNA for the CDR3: TGTGCCAGCAAGGTGGGCGGTGAAGCTTTCTTT.

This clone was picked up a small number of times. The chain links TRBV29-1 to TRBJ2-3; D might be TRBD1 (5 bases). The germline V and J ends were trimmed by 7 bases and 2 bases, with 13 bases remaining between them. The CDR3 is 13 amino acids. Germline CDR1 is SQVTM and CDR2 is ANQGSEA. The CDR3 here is CSALTANTDTQYF. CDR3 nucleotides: TGCAGCGCCTTGACAGCGAACACAGATACGCAGTATTTT.

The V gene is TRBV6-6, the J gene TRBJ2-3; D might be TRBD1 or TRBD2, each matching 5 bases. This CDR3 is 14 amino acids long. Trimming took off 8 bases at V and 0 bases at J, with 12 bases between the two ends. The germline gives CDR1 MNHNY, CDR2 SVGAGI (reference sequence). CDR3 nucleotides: TGTGCCAGCTCCCAGGGCGGGAGCACAGATACGCAGTATTTT. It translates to CASSQGGSTDTQYF.

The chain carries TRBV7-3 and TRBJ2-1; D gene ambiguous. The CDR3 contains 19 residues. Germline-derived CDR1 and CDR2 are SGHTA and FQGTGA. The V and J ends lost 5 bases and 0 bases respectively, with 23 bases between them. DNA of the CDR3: TGTGCCAGCAGCCCCAATCCCTTGGTGGCGCGGAGCTCCTACAATGAGCAGTTCTTC. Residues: CASSPNPLVARSSYNEQFF.

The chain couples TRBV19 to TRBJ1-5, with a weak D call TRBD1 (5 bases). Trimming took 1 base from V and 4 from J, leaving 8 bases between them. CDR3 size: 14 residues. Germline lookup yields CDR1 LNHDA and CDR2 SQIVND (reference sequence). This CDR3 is CASSIVRANQPQHF. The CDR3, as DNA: TGTGCCAGTAGTATAGTCAGGGCTAATCAGCCCCAGCATTTT.

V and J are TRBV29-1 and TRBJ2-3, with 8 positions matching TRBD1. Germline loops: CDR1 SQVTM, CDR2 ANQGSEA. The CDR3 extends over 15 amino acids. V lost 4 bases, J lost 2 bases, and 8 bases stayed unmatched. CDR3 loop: CSVGWGQVFTDTQYF. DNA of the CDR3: TGCAGCGTTGGGTGGGGACAGGTCTTCACAGATACGCAGTATTTT.

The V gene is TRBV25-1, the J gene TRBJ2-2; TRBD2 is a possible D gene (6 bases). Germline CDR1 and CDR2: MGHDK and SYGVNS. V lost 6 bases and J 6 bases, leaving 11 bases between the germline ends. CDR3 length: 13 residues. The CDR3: CASRGTGAGELFF. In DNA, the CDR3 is TGTGCCAGCAGGGGGACGGGAGCCGGGGAGCTGTTTTTT.

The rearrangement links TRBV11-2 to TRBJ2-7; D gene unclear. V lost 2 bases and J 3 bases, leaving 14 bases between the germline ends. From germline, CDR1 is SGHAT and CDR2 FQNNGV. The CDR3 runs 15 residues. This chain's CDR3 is CASSLSQAAGYEQYF. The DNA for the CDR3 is TGTGCCAGCAGCTTATCTCAGGCGGCCGGCTACGAGCAGTACTTC.

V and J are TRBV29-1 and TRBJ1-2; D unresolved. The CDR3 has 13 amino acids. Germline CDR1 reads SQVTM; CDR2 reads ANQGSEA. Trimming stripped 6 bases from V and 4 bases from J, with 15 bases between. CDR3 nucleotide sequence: TGCAGCGTAGTCGGGGAAGGTGGCTATGGCTACACCTTC. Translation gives CSVVGEGGYGYTF.

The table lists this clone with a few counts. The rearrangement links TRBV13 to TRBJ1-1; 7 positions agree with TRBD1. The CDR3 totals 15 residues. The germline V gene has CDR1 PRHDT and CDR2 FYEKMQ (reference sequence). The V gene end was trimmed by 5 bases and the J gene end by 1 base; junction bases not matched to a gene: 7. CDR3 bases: TGTGCCAGCAGCCTGGGACAGTTGTCGAACACTGAAGCTTTCTTT. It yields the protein CASSLGQLSNTEAFF. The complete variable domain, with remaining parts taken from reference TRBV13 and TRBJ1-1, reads AAGVIQSPRHLIKEKRETATLKCYPIPRHDTVYWYQQGPGQDPQFLISFYEKMQSDKGSIPDRFSAQQFSDYHSELNMSSLELGDSALYFCASSLGQLSNTEAFFGQGTRLTVV.

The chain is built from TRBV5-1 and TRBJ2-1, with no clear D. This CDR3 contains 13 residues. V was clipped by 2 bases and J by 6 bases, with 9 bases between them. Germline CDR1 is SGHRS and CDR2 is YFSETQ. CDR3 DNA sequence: TGCGCCAGCAGCTTAATGAGTCGCAATGAGCAGTTCTTC. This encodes CASSLMSRNEQFF.

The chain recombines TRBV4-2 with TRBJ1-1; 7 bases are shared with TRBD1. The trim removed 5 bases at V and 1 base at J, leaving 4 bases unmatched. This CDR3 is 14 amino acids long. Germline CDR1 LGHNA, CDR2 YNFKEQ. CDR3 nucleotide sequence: TGTGCCAGCAGCTTGGGGGACAGGAACACTGAAGCTTTCTTT. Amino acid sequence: CASSLGDRNTEAFF.

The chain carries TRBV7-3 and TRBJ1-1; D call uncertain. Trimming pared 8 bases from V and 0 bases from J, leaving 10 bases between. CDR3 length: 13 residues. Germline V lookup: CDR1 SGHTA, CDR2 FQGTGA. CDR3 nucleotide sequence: TGTGCCAGCTGCGAGGGTATGAACACTGAAGCTTTCTTT. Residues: CASCEGMNTEAFF.

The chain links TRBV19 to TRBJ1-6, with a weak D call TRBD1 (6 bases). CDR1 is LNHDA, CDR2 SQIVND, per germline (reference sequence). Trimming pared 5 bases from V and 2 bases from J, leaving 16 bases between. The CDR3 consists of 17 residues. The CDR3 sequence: CASSREEDSPYNSPLHF. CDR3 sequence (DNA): TGTGCCAGTAGTCGAGAGGAGGACAGCCCCTATAATTCACCCCTCCACTTT.